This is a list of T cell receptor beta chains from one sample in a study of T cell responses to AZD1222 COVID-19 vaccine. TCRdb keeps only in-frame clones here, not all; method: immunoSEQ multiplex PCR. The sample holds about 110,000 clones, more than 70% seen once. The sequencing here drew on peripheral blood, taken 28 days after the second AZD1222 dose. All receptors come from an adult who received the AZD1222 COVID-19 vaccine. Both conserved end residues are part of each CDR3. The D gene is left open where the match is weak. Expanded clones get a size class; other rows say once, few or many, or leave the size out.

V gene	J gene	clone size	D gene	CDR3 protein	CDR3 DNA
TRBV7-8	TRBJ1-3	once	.	CASSFLSGNTIYF	TGTGCCAGCAGCTTCCTCTCTGGAAACACCATATATTTT
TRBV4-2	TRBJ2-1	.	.	CASSQNHGHYNEQFF	TGTGCCAGCAGCCAAAACCACGGGCACTACAATGAGCAGTTCTTC
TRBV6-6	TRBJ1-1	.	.	CASPAGPNTEAFF	TGTGCCAGCCCGGCCGGACCAAACACTGAAGCTTTCTTT
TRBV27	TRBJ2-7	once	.	CASSFQVTYEQYF	TGTGCCAGCAGTTTCCAGGTAACCTACGAGCAGTACTTC
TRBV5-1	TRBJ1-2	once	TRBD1	CASRAGTEDGYTF	TGCGCCAGCAGGGCCGGGACAGAAGATGGCTACACCTTC
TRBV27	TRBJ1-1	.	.	CASSLEWGAGVTEAFF	TGTGCCAGCAGTTTAGAATGGGGGGCGGGCGTCACTGAAGCTTTCTTT
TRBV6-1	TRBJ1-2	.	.	CASSEGKESYGYTF	TGTGCCAGCAGTGAGGGGAAGGAGAGTTATGGCTACACCTTC
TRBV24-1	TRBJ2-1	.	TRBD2	CATRSGLGNNEQFF	TGTGCCACCAGATCCGGACTAGGGAACAATGAGCAGTTCTTC
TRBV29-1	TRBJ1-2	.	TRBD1	CSAQTGEYGYTF	TGCAGCGCCCAGACAGGGGAGTATGGCTACACCTTC
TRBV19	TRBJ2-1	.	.	CASSMAGATPNEQFF	TGTGCCAGTAGTATGGCAGGGGCAACGCCCAATGAGCAGTTCTTC
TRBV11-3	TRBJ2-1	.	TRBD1	CASSPTGTGEKEQFF	TGTGCCAGCAGCCCCACCGGGACAGGGGAGAAAGAGCAGTTCTTC
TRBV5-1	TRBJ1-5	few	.	CASSEGVSFNQPQHF	TGCGCCAGCAGCGAAGGGGTTTCCTTCAATCAGCCCCAGCATTTT
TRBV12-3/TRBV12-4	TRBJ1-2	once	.	CASSFMADYGYTF	TGTGCCAGCAGTTTTATGGCAGACTATGGCTACACCTTC
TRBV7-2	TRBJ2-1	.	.	CASRIVGYNEQFF	TGTGCCAGCCGCATCGTGGGGTACAATGAGCAGTTCTTC
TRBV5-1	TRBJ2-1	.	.	CASSFIDRTYNEQFF	TGCGCCAGCAGCTTCATCGACAGGACGTACAATGAGCAGTTCTTC